This T cell receptor (beta chain) came from a study of OX40 agonist ivuxolimab in advanced cancers. At the level of the study: Each patient was given ivuxolimab into a vein every 2 weeks, at 0.01 to 10 mg/kg.

Measured with immunoSEQ multiplex PCR; TCRdb has only the in-frame clones, and not every one. The data show 45,000 or so clones, more than 70% seen once. Trimming took 4 bases from V and 0 from J; bases not matched to a gene: 4. Germline V gene sequence: CDR1 SGDLS, CDR2 YYNGEE. The CDR3 is 15 residues long. The rearrangement joins TRBV9 to TRBJ2-3; 8 bases agree with TRBD2. The sequencing used CD4+ or CD8+ T cells sorted from blood, collected in a trial of the OX40 agonist ivuxolimab. The sequence derives from an adult with an advanced solid tumor such as melanoma, head and neck, liver or kidney cancer. The CDR3 loop is CASSPSSGSTDTQYF. The CDR3 DNA reads as TGTGCCAGCAGCCCATCTAGCGGGAGCACAGATACGCAGTATTTT. The full variable domain, with the rest looked up from reference TRBV9 and TRBJ2-3, is DSGVTQTPKHLITATGQRVTLRCSPRSGDLSVYWYQQSLDQGLQFLIQYYNGEERAKGNILERFSAQQFPDLHSELNLSSLELGDSALYFCASSPSSGSTDTQYFGPGTRLTVL.